Listed here are 22 T cell receptor beta chains from one sample, sequenced in a study of T-cell memory formation after mild COVID-19. TCRdb reanalysed the 5' RACE reads using MiXCR and keeps one entry per CDR3 protein. The sample has tens of thousands of distinct CDR3 sequences, more than 11% seen once. The sample was PBMCs or a T cell subset sorted from them (not recorded which). These receptors all stem from an adult woman who had mild COVID-19 (a few samples of this study predate the infection). Cell type and time point are not known.

The J gene is TRBJ1-5, the V gene TRBV12-3 or TRBV12-4; no clear D. CDR3 size: 12 residues. V dropped 1 base and J dropped 6 bases, with 4 bases sitting between them. The CDR3 spells CASSLEGQPQHF. As DNA, the CDR3 is TGTGCCAGCAGTTTAGAGGGTCAGCCCCAGCATTTT.

A few counts support this clonotype. The chain combines TRBV27 with TRBJ2-3; D is possibly TRBD2 (5 bases). The CDR3 contains 12 residues. From germline, CDR1 is MNHEY and CDR2 SMNVEV (reference sequence). Between the trimmed V and J ends, which lost 9 bases and 6 bases, there was a span of 13 bases. The CDR3 sequence: CASGSFTDTQYF. DNA for the CDR3: TGTGCCAGTGGGAGTTTTACCGATACGCAGTATTTT.

This clonotype turned up a few times. V and J are TRBV6-5 and TRBJ2-3; TRBD2 matches 7 bases. J gave up 5 bases and V 0 bases, and 8 bases lay outside the gene matches. The CDR3 totals 16 residues. Germline V gene sequence: CDR1 MNHEY, CDR2 SVGAGI. CDR3 sequence (DNA): TGTGCCAGCAGTTACTCGAAGACGGGAGGTGGAGATACGCAGTATTTT. Amino acid sequence: CASSYSKTGGGDTQYF.

This clonotype was counted ten times or more. The CDR3: CASSVDGSRTDTQYF. The CDR3 DNA sequence: TGTGCCAGCAGCGTAGATGGTAGCAGAACAGATACGCAGTATTTT. The rearrangement links TRBV9 to TRBJ2-3; no clear D gene. This CDR3 spans 15 amino acids. Germline-derived CDR1 and CDR2 are SGDLS and YYNGEE. The V and J ends lost 0 bases and 3 bases respectively, with 11 bases between them.

The CDR3 spells CASGQGGAAYNEQFF. The CDR3, as DNA: TGCGCCAGCGGTCAGGGGGGGGCGGCATACAATGAGCAGTTCTTC. The V call is TRBV5-1, the J call TRBJ2-1, with D possibly being TRBD1 or TRBD2 (7 bases each). The CDR3 has 15 amino acids. V shed 7 bases and J shed 4 bases, with 18 bases lying between them. Germline V gene data show CDR1 as SGHRS and CDR2 as YFSETQ. Combining the CDR3 with reference TRBV5-1 and TRBJ2-1 gives the whole variable domain KAGVTQTPRYLIKTRGQQVTLSCSPISGHRSVSWYQQTPGQGLQFLFEYFSETQRNKGNFPGRFSGRQFSNSRSEMNVSTLELGDSALYLCASGQGGAAYNEQFFGPGTRLTVL.

This clonotype was seen only a few times. This chain uses TRBV27 with TRBJ2-1, with D uncertain. There are 15 residues in the CDR3. Looked up from germline, CDR1 is MNHEY and CDR2 is SMNVEV (reference sequence). V was trimmed by 7 bases and J by 0 bases, leaving 13 bases between them. CDR3 sequence: CASTDSLSSYNEQFF. DNA for the CDR3: TGTGCCAGCACCGATAGCCTAAGCTCCTACAATGAGCAGTTCTTC.

The J gene is TRBJ2-1, the V gene TRBV10-3, with 10 bases aligning to TRBD1. The CDR3 covers 14 residues. J was trimmed by 6 bases and V by 6 bases; bases with no gene match: 5. Germline CDR1 is ENHRY and CDR2 is SYGVKD. CDR3 protein: CAIRWTGGTNEQFF. For the CDR3, the DNA is TGTGCCATCAGATGGACAGGGGGAACCAATGAGCAGTTCTTC.

This chain joins TRBV20-1 and TRBJ1-5; 7 nucleotides agree with TRBD1. Germline V gene sequence: CDR1 DFQATT, CDR2 SNEGSKA (reference sequence). The CDR3 sequence is 15 residues long. With 5 bases clipped from V and 5 bases from J, the junction kept 12 bases outside the gene matches. Here the CDR3 DNA reads TGCAGTGCTCAACATTTGACAGGGTTCGATCAGCCCCAGCATTTT. This sequence encodes CSAQHLTGFDQPQHF.

This clonotype was detected a few times. This chain links TRBV12-3 or TRBV12-4 with TRBJ2-7; 9 nucleotides align to TRBD2. The CDR3 is 15 residues long. The V segment lost 4 bases and the J segment 0 bases; nucleotides outside the gene matches: 4. In DNA form, the CDR3 reads TGTGCCAGCAGTTCGAGCGGGGGGACCTCCTACGAGCAGTACTTC. Translating gives CASSSSGGTSYEQYF.

J is TRBJ2-1 and V is TRBV15; D may be TRBD1 (6 bases). The germline V gene has CDR1 LNHNV and CDR2 YYDKDF (reference sequence). CDR3 length: 15 residues. The V gene lost 0 bases and the J gene lost 5 bases, with 11 bases spanning the gap. The CDR3 DNA follows: TGTGCCACCAGCAGAGATCGGCAGGGGCACAATGAGCAGTTCTTC. Translating gives CATSRDRQGHNEQFF.

This clonotype was seen ten or more times. The chain couples TRBV11-2 to TRBJ2-5; D gene unclear. Germline CDR1 reads SGHAT; CDR2 reads FQNNGV. Trimming removed 2 bases at V and 2 bases at J, with 9 bases between. The CDR3 has 14 amino acids. CDR3 region: CASSLPSSQETQYF. DNA for the CDR3: TGTGCCAGCAGCTTACCGTCTTCTCAAGAGACCCAGTACTTC.

In this sample, this clonotype turned up a few times. The chain uses TRBV5-6 and TRBJ1-5; 7 nucleotides align to TRBD1. The CDR3 spans 15 residues. Germline V gene lookup returns CDR1 SGHDT and CDR2 YYEEEE. The V gene end was trimmed by 4 bases and the J gene end by 5 bases; junction bases not matched to a gene: 9. CDR3 protein: CASSLARQGHQPQHF. DNA of the CDR3: TGTGCCAGCAGCCTGGCCCGACAGGGACATCAGCCCCAGCATTTT.

In its sample, this clonotype was seen a few times. The chain combines TRBV24-1 with TRBJ1-1; D is ambiguous. CDR1 is KGHDR and CDR2 is SFDVKD in the germline V gene. Trimming took off 2 bases at V and 7 bases at J, with 13 bases between the two ends. This CDR3 spans 14 amino acids. The CDR3 nucleotides are TGTGCCACCAGTGATTCGGTTATGATTGGTGAAGCTTTCTTT. It codes for CATSDSVMIGEAFF.

This clonotype was seen a handful of times. The genes are TRBV10-3 and TRBJ2-7; TRBD1 agrees at 7 bases. This CDR3 contains 13 residues. Per the germline V gene, CDR1 is ENHRY and CDR2 is SYGVKD. V shed 10 bases, J shed 2 bases, and the junction held 8 bases outside the gene matches. CDR3 amino acids: CATGTDHTYEQYF. The CDR3 DNA follows: TGTGCCACCGGGACAGACCATACCTACGAGCAGTACTTC.

The chain couples TRBV20-1 to TRBJ2-3; 11 nucleotides line up with TRBD2. Germline lookup yields CDR1 DFQATT and CDR2 SNEGSKA (reference sequence). The CDR3 is made up of 18 amino acids. V trimming: 0 bases; J trimming: 0 bases; junction bases outside the gene matches: 8. CDR3 nucleotides: TGCAGTGCTAGAGACCCGGGACTAGCGGCGTCTAGCACAGATACGCAGTATTTT. It specifies CSARDPGLAASSTDTQYF.

This clonotype turned up a few times. The chain combines TRBV7-9 with TRBJ2-2; D tentatively fits TRBD1 or TRBD2 (6 bases each). V was cut by 5 bases and J by 0 bases, with 16 bases left in between. CDR1 SEHNR and CDR2 FQNEAQ come from the germline V gene (reference sequence). There are 17 residues in the CDR3. The CDR3 region has the DNA TGTGCCAGCAGCCTTGAGGCGGGACACGCGAACACCGGGGAGCTGTTTTTT. Translating it yields CASSLEAGHANTGELFF.

At least ten counts were recorded for this clonotype. The chain links TRBV6-4 to TRBJ2-1, with 7 bases aligning to TRBD2. Germline values: CDR1 MRHNA, CDR2 SNTAGT. V dropped 0 bases and J dropped 7; count of bases not matched to a gene: 6. There are 15 residues in the CDR3. The CDR3 loop reads CASSDSRRGGNEQFF. In DNA form, the CDR3 reads TGTGCCAGCAGTGACTCTAGGAGGGGAGGGAATGAGCAGTTCTTC.

The chain uses TRBV12-3 or TRBV12-4 and TRBJ2-5; TRBD1 might be the D (6 bases). The CDR3 covers 15 residues. V was trimmed by 6 bases and J by 2 bases, leaving 16 bases between them. CDR3 in amino acids: CASSPIGGRQETQYF. The CDR3 coding sequence is TGTGCCAGCAGCCCGATAGGGGGAAGGCAAGAGACCCAGTACTTC.

This chain connects TRBV20-1 to TRBJ2-5; D call uncertain. Looked up from germline, CDR1 is DFQATT and CDR2 is SNEGSKA (reference sequence). V gave up 1 base and J gave up 3 bases, with 9 bases separating them. The CDR3 runs 13 residues. The CDR3 DNA sequence: TGCAGTGCTAGAGGCCTGGGAAAAGAGACCCAGTACTTC. The encoded protein is CSARGLGKETQYF.

This clonotype was observed a handful of times. The chain recombines TRBV2 with TRBJ1-2, with 7 bases matching TRBD1. The ends lost 8 bases at V and 4 bases at J; junction bases unmatched: 16. Per the germline V gene, CDR1 is SNHLY and CDR2 is FYNNEI. The CDR3 loop spans 16 amino acids. In nucleotides, the CDR3 is TGTGCCAGCGGGGAAAACCGGGACAGAATAACCTATGGCTACACCTTC. It specifies CASGENRDRITYGYTF. Variable domain in full (rest from reference TRBV2 and TRBJ1-2): EPEVTQTPSHQVTQMGQEVILRCVPISNHLYFYWYRQILGQKVEFLVSFYNNEISEKSEIFDDQFSVERPDGSNFTLKIRSTKLEDSAMYFCASGENRDRITYGYTFGSGTRLTVV.

The J gene is TRBJ1-2, the V gene TRBV6-2 or TRBV6-3, with TRBD1 matching 7 bases. CDR1 is MNHEY and CDR2 is SVGEGT in the germline V gene. The CDR3 extends over 13 amino acids. V gave up 0 bases and J gave up 8 bases; unmatched junction bases: 3. CDR3 in amino acids: CASSYSRGQGYTF. CDR3 bases: TGTGCCAGCAGTTACTCGAGGGGACAGGGCTACACCTTC.

This clonotype turned up a few times. The V gene is TRBV7-8, the J gene TRBJ2-2; perhaps TRBD2 as D (6 bases). The CDR3 has 16 amino acids. CDR1 is SGHVS, CDR2 FQNEAQ, per germline. V lost 4 bases to trimming and J lost 1 base, with 13 bases between them. The CDR3: CASSSRGTWNTGELFF. The DNA of the CDR3 is TGTGCCAGCAGCTCTCGCGGGACGTGGAACACCGGGGAGCTGTTTTTT.